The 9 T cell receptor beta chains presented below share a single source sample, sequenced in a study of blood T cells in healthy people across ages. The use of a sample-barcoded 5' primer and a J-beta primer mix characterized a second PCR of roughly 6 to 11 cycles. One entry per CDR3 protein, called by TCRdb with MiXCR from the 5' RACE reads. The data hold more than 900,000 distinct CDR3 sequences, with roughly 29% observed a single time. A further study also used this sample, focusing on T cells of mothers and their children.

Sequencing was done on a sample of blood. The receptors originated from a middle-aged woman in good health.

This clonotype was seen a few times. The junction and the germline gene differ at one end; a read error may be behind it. This CDR3 is CASSRGAGNGQFF. CDR3 in DNA: TGCGCCAGCAGTCGTGGAGCGGGGAATGGGCAGTTCTTC. This sequence joins TRBV5-1 and TRBJ2-1; TRBD2 matches 7 bases. CDR3 length equals 13 residues. Germline CDR1 is SGHRS and CDR2 is YFSETQ.

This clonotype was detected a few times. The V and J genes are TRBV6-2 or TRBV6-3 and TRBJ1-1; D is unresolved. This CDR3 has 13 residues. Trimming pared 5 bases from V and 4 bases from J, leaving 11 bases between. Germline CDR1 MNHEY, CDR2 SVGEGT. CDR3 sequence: CASSKPASTEAFF. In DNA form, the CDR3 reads TGTGCCAGCAGTAAGCCCGCTAGCACTGAAGCTTTCTTT.

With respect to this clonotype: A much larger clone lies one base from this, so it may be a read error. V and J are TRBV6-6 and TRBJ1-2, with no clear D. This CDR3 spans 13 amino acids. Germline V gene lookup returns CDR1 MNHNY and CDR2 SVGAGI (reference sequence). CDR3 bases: TGTGTCAGCAGTCCCAAAGAGGGATATGGCTACACCTTC. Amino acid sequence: CVSSPKEGYGYTF.

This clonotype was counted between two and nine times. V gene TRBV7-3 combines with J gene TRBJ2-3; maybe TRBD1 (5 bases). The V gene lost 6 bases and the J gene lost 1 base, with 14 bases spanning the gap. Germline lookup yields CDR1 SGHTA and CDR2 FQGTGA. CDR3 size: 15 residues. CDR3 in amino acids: CASSEQTARTDTQYF. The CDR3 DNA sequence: TGTGCCAGCAGTGAACAGACAGCGCGCACAGATACGCAGTATTTT.

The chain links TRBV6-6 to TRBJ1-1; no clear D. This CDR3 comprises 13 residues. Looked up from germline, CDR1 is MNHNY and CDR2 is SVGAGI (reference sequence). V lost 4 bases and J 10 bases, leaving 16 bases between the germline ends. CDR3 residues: CASSFDGPIGAFF. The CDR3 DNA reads TGTGCCAGCAGTTTCGACGGGCCGATTGGAGCTTTCTTT.

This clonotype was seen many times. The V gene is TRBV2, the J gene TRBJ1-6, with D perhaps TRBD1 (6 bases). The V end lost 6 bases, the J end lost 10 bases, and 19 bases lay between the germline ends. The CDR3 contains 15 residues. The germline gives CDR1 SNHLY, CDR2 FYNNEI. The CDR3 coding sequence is TGTGCCAGCAGCGATCCAGACAGGCGGGGGTCACCCCTCCACTTT. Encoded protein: CASSDPDRRGSPLHF.

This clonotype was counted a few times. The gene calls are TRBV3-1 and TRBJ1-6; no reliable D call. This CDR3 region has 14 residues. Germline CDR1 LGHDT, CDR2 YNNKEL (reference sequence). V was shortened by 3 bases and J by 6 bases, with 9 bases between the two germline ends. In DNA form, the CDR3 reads TGTGCCAGCAGCCAGGGGTTCGGTAATTCACCCCTCCACTTT. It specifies CASSQGFGNSPLHF.

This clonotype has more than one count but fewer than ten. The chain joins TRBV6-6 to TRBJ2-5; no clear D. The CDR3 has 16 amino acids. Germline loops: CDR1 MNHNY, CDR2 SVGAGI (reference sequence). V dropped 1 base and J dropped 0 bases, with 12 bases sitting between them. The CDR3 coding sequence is TGTGCCAGCAGTTACTTGGCCCTGAAGTACCAAGAGACCCAGTACTTC. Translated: CASSYLALKYQETQYF.

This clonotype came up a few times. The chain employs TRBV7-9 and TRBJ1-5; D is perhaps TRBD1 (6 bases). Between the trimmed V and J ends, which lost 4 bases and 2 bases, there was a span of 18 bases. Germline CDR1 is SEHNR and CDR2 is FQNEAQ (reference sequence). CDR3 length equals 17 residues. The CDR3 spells CASSSYRAGSGNQPQHF. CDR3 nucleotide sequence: TGTGCCAGCAGCTCATACAGGGCAGGAAGCGGCAATCAGCCCCAGCATTTT.